The present TCR beta chain was sequenced within a study of a mutant IDH1 vaccine in newly diagnosed glioma. Time point noted: baseline, week 1 (first vaccination visit). Regarding treatment: pre-vaccination baseline after standard-of-care therapy. Sequencing was performed with immunoSEQ multiplex PCR; in TCRdb, only in-frame clones are kept and a portion is missing. The profile shows 65,000 to 70,000 clones, around 83% of them singletons. The CDR3 covers 16 residues. Germline CDR1 and CDR2: LNHDA and SQIVND (reference sequence). Trimming shortened V by 5 bases and J by 2 bases, and 15 bases separated the two germline ends.

The source of this sequence is a woman between 18 and 29 years old with glioma. Some clones in this sample may be carry-over from other donors' samples. This sequence joins TRBV19 and TRBJ2-2; perhaps D is TRBD1 or TRBD2 (5 bases each). Material: peripheral blood mononuclear cells (PBMCs), obtained from a glioma patient treated with radiotherapy, temozolomide or both. The CDR3 region is CASSGDLTDNTGELFF. The CDR3 coding sequence is TGTGCCAGTAGTGGGGACCTCACCGACAACACCGGGGAGCTGTTTTTT.